Listed below are T cell receptor beta chains from one sample, sequenced in a study of human T cells and chemical hapten exposure. TCRdb reanalysed the 5' RACE reads using MiXCR and keeps one entry per CDR3 protein. The sample contains roughly 110,000 distinct CDR3 sequences, roughly a fifth of which appear only once. The origin of the receptors is a human donor in good health. Each CDR3 is given with its conserved first and last residue. D genes are given only for firm matches. Only part of the rows carry a size: once, few, many, or a class if the clone is expanded.

v_gene	abundance	d_gene	j_gene	CDR3aa	CDR3nt
TRBV6-4	many	TRBD2	TRBJ2-1	CASSGTSGSEQFF	TGTGCCAGCAGTGGAACTAGCGGCAGTGAGCAGTTCTTC
TRBV11-2	few	.	TRBJ2-7	CASSPWTVGGEQYF	TGTGCCAGCAGCCCCTGGACAGTTGGAGGCGAGCAGTACTTC
TRBV20-1	.	.	TRBJ1-5	CSAYSKNSNQPQHF	TGCAGTGCTTACTCCAAGAATAGCAATCAGCCCCAGCATTTT
TRBV21-1	.	.	TRBJ1-4	CASSQTGGWEKLFF	TGTGCCAGCAGCCAGACAGGGGGCTGGGAAAAACTGTTTTTT
TRBV20-1	.	TRBD1	TRBJ1-1	CSANPGGTEAFF	TGCAGTGCTAACCCAGGGGGGACTGAAGCTTTCTTT
TRBV7-3	.	.	TRBJ2-3	CASSSLVGSTDTQYF	TGTGCCAGCAGCTCCCTAGTGGGGTCCACAGATACGCAGTATTTT
TRBV4-2	.	TRBD1	TRBJ2-7	CASSLRQGVYEQYF	TGTGCCAGCAGCCTAAGACAGGGGGTCTACGAGCAGTACTTC
TRBV7-8	few	.	TRBJ1-4	CASGPGRLHEKLFF	TGTGCCAGCGGCCCCGGCAGGCTGCATGAAAAACTGTTTTTT
TRBV12-3/TRBV12-4	.	.	TRBJ1-1	CASSLRLRPDEAFF	TGTGCCAGCAGTTTACGTCTCAGGCCAGATGAAGCTTTCTTT
TRBV5-5	few	.	TRBJ1-1	CASSLTSGRPMNTEAFF	TGTGCCAGCAGCCTTACTAGCGGGAGACCGATGAACACTGAAGCTTTCTTT
TRBV12-3/TRBV12-4	few	TRBD1	TRBJ2-1	CASRSTGGPGNEQFF	TGTGCCAGCAGGTCGACAGGGGGGCCGGGGAATGAGCAGTTCTTC
TRBV27	.	TRBD2	TRBJ2-1	CASSRTSGRVLEQFF	TGTGCCAGCAGTCGGACTAGCGGGAGAGTTCTTGAGCAGTTCTTC
TRBV5-1	.	.	TRBJ1-2	CASSYSFNYGYTF	TGCGCCAGCAGCTACAGCTTTAACTATGGCTACACCTTC
TRBV5-1	few	TRBD2	TRBJ2-7	CASKERGTSYEQYF	TGCGCCAGCAAGGAGCGGGGGACTTCCTACGAGCAGTACTTC
TRBV5-6	.	TRBD1	TRBJ1-6	CASSARGQGDSPLNF	TGTGCCAGCAGCGCCAGGGGACAGGGAGATTCACCCCTCAACTTT
TRBV4-1	.	TRBD1	TRBJ1-5	CASSHLPGQGVYQPQHF	TGCGCCAGCAGCCATCTTCCGGGACAGGGTGTTTACCAGCCCCAGCATTTT
TRBV18	few	.	TRBJ1-3	CASSPPQGSLAGNTIYF	TGTGCCAGCTCACCACCACAGGGAAGTCTCGCTGGAAACACCATATATTTT
TRBV7-8	few	.	TRBJ2-7	CASSLGFGTNSYEQYF	TGTGCCAGCAGCTTAGGGTTCGGAACGAACTCCTACGAGCAGTACTTC
TRBV12-3/TRBV12-4	.	TRBD1	TRBJ2-1	CASRTGSHNEQFF	TGTGCCAGCAGGACAGGGTCCCACAATGAGCAGTTCTTC
TRBV21-1	.	.	TRBJ1-5	CASSKGLLRTPSEGNQPQHF	TGTGCCAGCAGCAAAGGCCTTCTTCGGACTCCCTCGGAGGGCAATCAGCCCCAGCATTTT
TRBV5-1	few	.	TRBJ1-2	CASSFKMDSGYTF	TGCGCCAGCAGCTTCAAGATGGACAGTGGCTACACCTTC
TRBV19	.	TRBD1	TRBJ1-2	CASTRQGSLGGYTF	TGTGCCAGTACTCGACAGGGTTCGTTGGGTGGCTACACCTTC
TRBV27	few	TRBD1	TRBJ2-7	CASSPLTGAYEQYF	TGTGCCAGCAGTCCCTTGACAGGGGCCTACGAGCAGTACTTC
TRBV12-3/TRBV12-4	few	.	TRBJ2-5	CASSLSRTSAQYF	TGTGCCAGCAGTTTAAGTCGGACTTCTGCCCAGTACTTC
TRBV2	few	TRBD1	TRBJ2-6	CASSGEGQGPGANVLTF	TGTGCCAGCAGTGGGGAGGGACAGGGCCCTGGGGCCAACGTCCTGACTTTC
TRBV18	.	.	TRBJ1-4	CASSPGGNNEKLFF	TGTGCCAGCTCTCCTGGAGGGAATAATGAAAAACTGTTTTTT
TRBV6-5	.	.	TRBJ1-5	CASSRQANSNQPQHF	TGTGCCAGCAGTAGACAGGCAAATAGCAATCAGCCCCAGCATTTT
TRBV3-1	many	.	TRBJ2-1	CASSQALGEQFF	TGTGCCAGCAGCCAAGCACTGGGTGAGCAGTTCTTC
TRBV14	.	.	TRBJ2-3	CASSQLGSGSTDTQYF	TGTGCCAGCAGCCAACTGGGAAGCGGCAGCACAGATACGCAGTATTTT
TRBV4-2	few	.	TRBJ2-7	CASSQGVPSRRSYEQYF	TGTGCCAGCAGCCAAGGTGTCCCTAGCCGGCGATCCTACGAGCAGTACTTC